This TCR beta chain was sequenced for a study of T cells in Graves' hyperthyroidism and ophthalmopathy. In its sample, this clonotype was seen many times. The antigen is unknown. On the basis of clinical symptoms, serum thyroxine and TRAb, thyroid ultrasound and orbital computed tomography, diagnoses were made. Study results and limitations: Blood samples included most of the expanded thyroid clonotypes exceeding 0.001. Separating ophthalmopathy from stable hyperthyroidism was achieved by a 13 V-J model.

RNA transcripts gave rise to amplified TCR beta CDR3 regions. HTBI primers were used for first-round RT-PCR of the TCR CDR3. TCRdb called the multiplex PCR reads again in MiXCR, with one record for every CDR3 protein. The sample includes roughly 500,000 distinct CDR3 sequences, around 45% seen only once; the top ten take roughly 19%. The CDR3 contains 17 residues. Germline CDR1 SEHNR, CDR2 FQNEAQ (reference sequence). V gave up 5 bases and J gave up 4 bases; unmatched junction bases: 16. The V call is TRBV7-9, the J call TRBJ2-7; 8 bases map to TRBD1. The receptor was derived from an adult woman with Graves' disease, either hyperthyroidism or ophthalmopathy (not recorded which). Sequencing input: peripheral blood or thyroid tissue (not recorded which). The CDR3 bases are TGTGCCAGCAGCCCCCCCGGGTCGGGTTACAGGGGGTACGAGCAGTACTTC. This sequence encodes CASSPPGSGYRGYEQYF.